These 27 T cell receptor beta chains share one sample of origin, sequenced in a study of early T cells in non-severe SARS-CoV-2 infection. TCRdb fed the 5' RACE reads into MiXCR, producing one record per CDR3 protein. The repertoire holds some 64,000 distinct CDR3 sequences, with 10% to 13% as singletons. The sample taken for sequencing was whole blood. These receptors came from an adult who was a healthcare worker with PCR-confirmed SARS-CoV-2 infection or an uninfected control (not recorded which).

The rearrangement uses TRBV3-1 and TRBJ2-7; perhaps D is TRBD1 or TRBD2 (5 bases each). The CDR3 has 12 amino acids. Germline CDR1 reads LGHDT; CDR2 reads YNNKEL (reference sequence). Deletions cut 4 bases from V and 9 bases from J, with 13 bases between. For the CDR3, the DNA is TGTGCCAGCAGCCTCGCCGGGACGCGGCAGTACTTC. Protein: CASSLAGTRQYF.

CDR3 sequence: CASRDGGEQYF. In DNA form, the CDR3 reads TGCGCCAGCAGGGACGGGGGCGAGCAGTACTTC. J is TRBJ2-7 and V is TRBV5-1, with D possibly TRBD2 on 6 matching bases. V was pared by 5 bases and J by 6 bases, with 9 bases between. Germline V gene lookup returns CDR1 SGHRS and CDR2 YFSETQ. The length of the CDR3 is 11 residues.

This clonotype was detected ten times or more. The CDR3 nucleotides are TGTGCCAGTAGGACATCAGGGGCGGGCTGGTATGAGCAGTTCTTC. It encodes CASRTSGAGWYEQFF. The J gene is TRBJ2-1, the V gene TRBV19; a weak D match, TRBD1 (6 bases). V dropped 6 bases and J dropped 8 bases, with 20 bases sitting between them. The CDR3 has 15 residues. Germline lookup yields CDR1 LNHDA and CDR2 SQIVND (reference sequence).

This clonotype was counted at least ten times. This sequence joins TRBV27 and TRBJ2-5, with D hard to call. The CDR3 sequence is 12 residues long. Germline CDR1 is MNHEY and CDR2 is SMNVEV (reference sequence). The V and J ends lost 6 bases and 6 bases respectively, with 11 bases between them. The CDR3 sequence is CASSLGGKTQYF. DNA of the CDR3: TGTGCCAGCAGCCTTGGCGGAAAGACCCAGTACTTC.

This clonotype was recorded many times. The rearrangement uses TRBV7-9 and TRBJ1-1, with TRBD1 matching 8 bases. Germline CDR1 and CDR2: SEHNR and FQNEAQ (reference sequence). The V and J ends lost 6 bases and 0 bases, in that order; junction bases with no gene match: 6. This CDR3 is built from 15 residues. CDR3 in DNA: TGTGCCAGCAGTTCTCCGGACAGGGTGAACACTGAAGCTTTCTTT. Its protein is CASSSPDRVNTEAFF.

This clonotype was found many times. The chain couples TRBV4-2 to TRBJ1-6, with 9 nucleotides matching TRBD1. Germline V gene sequence: CDR1 LGHNA, CDR2 YNFKEQ. The J segment lost 1 base and the V segment lost 1 base, leaving 8 bases of the junction unmatched. CDR3 length equals 19 residues. CDR3 nucleotides: TGTGCCAGCAGCCAAGGGGCGGGGACAGGGCAATCCTATAATTCACCCCTCCACTTT. This gives the protein CASSQGAGTGQSYNSPLHF.

The rearrangement uses TRBV5-1 and TRBJ2-5; D possibly corresponds to TRBD2 (5 bases). The germline V gene encodes CDR1 SGHRS and CDR2 YFSETQ. This CDR3 region has 13 residues. Trimming left V 2 bases short and J 7 bases short, with 12 bases between. The CDR3 protein is CASSLSADGTQYF. DNA of the CDR3: TGCGCCAGCAGCTTATCAGCGGACGGGACCCAGTACTTC.

This clonotype was observed at least ten times. For the CDR3, the DNA is TGTGCCAGCAGTGAAAAACCACAGGGCCCCTCATACCTTTTGTACCAAGAGACCCAGTACTTC. This translates into CASSEKPQGPSYLLYQETQYF. V is TRBV2 and J is TRBJ2-5; TRBD1 is a possible D gene (6 bases). The germline V gene encodes CDR1 SNHLY and CDR2 FYNNEI. The CDR3 spans 21 residues. V lost 2 bases to trimming and J lost 0 bases, with 28 bases between them.

This clonotype was counted a few times. The chain is built from TRBV12-3 or TRBV12-4 and TRBJ1-4; D unresolved. V lost 4 bases and J lost 8, with 11 bases in between. CDR3 length: 13 amino acids. The CDR3 DNA follows: TGTGCCAGCAGTTCCCGGGTTTCCGAAAAACTGTTTTTT. Translation gives CASSSRVSEKLFF.

As to this clonotype: A much larger clone differs by one base, so this may be a read error. This chain links TRBV6-6 with TRBJ2-3, with D hard to call. The length of the CDR3 is 12 residues. CDR1 and CDR2 from the germline V gene are MNHNY and SVGAGI (reference sequence). Trimming left V 2 bases short and J 2 bases short, with 2 bases between. CDR3 nucleotide sequence: TGTGCCAGCAGTTACCACACAGATACGCAGTATTTT. This gives the protein CASSYHTDTQYF.

This clonotype was counted at least ten times. The V call is TRBV27, the J call TRBJ1-6; D gene uncertain. The germline V gene has CDR1 MNHEY and CDR2 SMNVEV (reference sequence). CDR3 length: 14 amino acids. Trimming removed 3 bases at V and 7 bases at J, with 10 bases between. The CDR3 DNA reads TGTGCCAGCAGTTTCCGGACGGGAAATTCACCCCTCCACTTT. It encodes CASSFRTGNSPLHF.

This clonotype has a count of ten or more. The V call is TRBV29-1, the J call TRBJ1-1; 7 nucleotides align to TRBD1. The germline CDR1 and CDR2 sequences are SQVTM and ANQGSEA. The CDR3 extends over 16 amino acids. With 1 base clipped from V and 4 bases from J, the junction kept 12 bases outside the gene matches. The CDR3 nucleotides are TGCAGCGTTGAAGGGGAGGGGGCGCGAGGTCTCACTGAAGCTTTCTTT. Its translation is CSVEGEGARGLTEAFF.

The genes are TRBV6-2 or TRBV6-3 and TRBJ1-3; D gene uncertain. CDR3 size: 16 residues. V was clipped by 0 bases and J by 0 bases, with 9 bases between them. Germline V gene sequence: CDR1 MNHEY, CDR2 SVGEGT. The DNA of the CDR3 is TGTGCCAGCAGTTACTCGCACGTACGCTCTGGAAACACCATATATTTT. This sequence encodes CASSYSHVRSGNTIYF.

The sample holds many counts of this clonotype. The chain has TRBV6-2 or TRBV6-3 and TRBJ2-6; perhaps TRBD1 as D (6 bases). V was trimmed by 5 bases and J by 1 base, leaving 15 bases between them. The CDR3 consists of 17 residues. CDR1 is MNHEY, CDR2 SVGEGT, per germline. The CDR3 loop is CASSPRQAWSGANVLTF. Here the CDR3 DNA reads TGTGCCAGCAGTCCGCGACAGGCTTGGTCTGGGGCCAACGTCCTGACTTTC.

At least ten counts were recorded for this clonotype. The rearrangement links TRBV3-1 to TRBJ1-1, with D hard to call. Germline V CDR1 and CDR2: LGHDT, YNNKEL (reference sequence). The CDR3 runs 15 residues. Trimming shortened V by 0 bases and J by 2 bases, and 10 bases separated the two germline ends. CDR3 residues: CASSQEGKGNTEAFF. The CDR3 nucleotides read TGTGCCAGCAGCCAAGAAGGTAAGGGAAACACTGAAGCTTTCTTT.

This clonotype was recorded many times. The chain joins TRBV14 to TRBJ1-3, with unresolved D. V was pared by 2 bases and J by 4 bases, with 6 bases between. The germline CDR1 and CDR2 sequences are SGHDN and FVKESK. CDR3 length: 13 residues. CDR3 bases: TGTGCCAGCAGCCAAAAAGGAGGAAACACCATATATTTT. Its translation: CASSQKGGNTIYF. Filled out from reference TRBV14 and TRBJ1-3, the complete variable domain reads EAGVTQFPSHSVIEKGQTVTLRCDPISGHDNLYWYRRVMGKEIKFLLHFVKESKQDESGMPNNRFLAERTGGTYSTLKVQPAELEDSGVYFCASSQKGGNTIYFGEGSWLTVV.

The chain has TRBV25-1 and TRBJ1-1; D ambiguous. Germline CDR1 and CDR2: MGHDK and SYGVNS. Trimming left V 7 bases short and J 7 bases short, with 13 bases between. This CDR3 comprises 12 residues. The CDR3, as DNA: TGTGCCAGCATTAGCTGGAAGGGTGAAGCTTTCTTT. This gives the protein CASISWKGEAFF.

This clonotype has a count of ten or more. This sequence joins TRBV4-2 and TRBJ2-6; tentatively, D is TRBD1 (6 bases). Germline V CDR1 and CDR2: LGHNA, YNFKEQ. This CDR3 is built from 16 residues. V was clipped by 3 bases and J by 1 base, with 10 bases between them. CDR3 loop: CASSQEDRSGANVLTF. Here the CDR3 DNA reads TGTGCCAGCAGCCAGGAGGACAGATCTGGGGCCAACGTCCTGACTTTC.

This clonotype showed up just a few times. The chain carries TRBV18 and TRBJ2-5; D possibly matches TRBD1 or TRBD2 (5 bases each). V shed 0 bases and J shed 4 bases, with 9 bases lying between them. Germline CDR1 KGHSH, CDR2 LQKENI. This CDR3 comprises 14 residues. CDR3 in DNA: TGTGCCAGCTCACCACCCCGGGACGGAGAGACCCAGTACTTC. As protein: CASSPPRDGETQYF.

The rearrangement uses TRBV20-1 and TRBJ2-1; 12 nucleotides line up with TRBD2. This CDR3 contains 14 residues. Germline V gene sequence: CDR1 DFQATT, CDR2 SNEGSKA (reference sequence). The junction had 5 bases not matched to a gene; V was cut back by 6 bases and J by 5 bases. In DNA form, the CDR3 reads TGCAGTGCGGGACCTAGCGGGGGGGACAATGAGCAGTTCTTC. Translation gives CSAGPSGGDNEQFF.

Ten or more counts support this clonotype. The chain carries TRBV5-1 and TRBJ2-1; tentatively, D is TRBD2 (5 bases). CDR1 and CDR2 from the germline V gene are SGHRS and YFSETQ. This CDR3 has 13 residues. The V end lost 0 bases, the J end lost 7 bases, and 8 bases lay between the germline ends. As DNA, the CDR3 is TGCGCCAGCAGCTTGGCTAGCAGGAATGAGCAGTTCTTC. Amino acid sequence: CASSLASRNEQFF.

A remark on this clonotype: A much larger clonotype is one base distant, so this may be a read error. The chain employs TRBV5-5 and TRBJ2-5; 12 positions match TRBD2. This CDR3 contains 16 residues. The germline V gene has CDR1 SGHKS and CDR2 YYEKEE (reference sequence). The CDR3 sequence is CVSSLRLAGEQETQYF. The DNA for the CDR3 is TGTGTCAGCAGCCTGAGACTAGCGGGGGAACAAGAGACCCAGTACTTC.

This clonotype was seen a handful of times. The genes are TRBV3-1 and TRBJ1-1, with D perhaps matching TRBD1 (5 bases). V lost 6 bases to trimming and J lost 7 bases, with 12 bases between them. This CDR3 contains 12 residues. In germline, CDR1 is LGHDT, CDR2 YNNKEL (reference sequence). CDR3 sequence (DNA): TGTGCCAGCAGGTCCGCGGGGGGTGAAGCTTTCTTT. Translating it yields CASRSAGGEAFF.

This clonotype occurred many times. V and J are TRBV4-3 and TRBJ1-1, with D maybe TRBD1 (6 bases). The CDR3 has 15 residues. Trimming took off 3 bases at V and 4 bases at J, with 15 bases between the two ends. Germline V gene data show CDR1 as LGHNA and CDR2 as YSLEER. The CDR3 DNA reads as TGCGCCAGCAGCCACACAGGGACACGAAGCACTGAAGCTTTCTTT. Protein: CASSHTGTRSTEAFF.

This clonotype is a singleton in its sample. The chain combines TRBV4-3 with TRBJ1-1; D is undetermined. CDR3 length equals 18 residues. Trimming pared 0 bases from V and 4 bases from J, leaving 21 bases between. Looked up from germline, CDR1 is LGHNA and CDR2 is YSLEER. The CDR3: CASSQERITGQWGTEAFF. Written as DNA, the CDR3 is TGCGCCAGCAGCCAAGAGAGGATAACGGGTCAGTGGGGCACTGAAGCTTTCTTT.

There are many counts of this clonotype. The chain recombines TRBV12-3 or TRBV12-4 with TRBJ1-3; D uncertain. The CDR3 is 14 amino acids. The V gene lost 5 bases and the J gene lost 0 bases, with 8 bases spanning the gap. CDR3 in amino acids: CASSTRNSGNTIYF. The CDR3, as DNA: TGTGCCAGCAGTACTCGGAACTCTGGAAACACCATATATTTT.

This clonotype was counted only a few times. This rearrangement joins TRBV7-9 to TRBJ2-5; perhaps TRBD2 as D (7 bases). CDR3 length: 15 amino acids. Germline CDR1 SEHNR, CDR2 FQNEAQ (reference sequence). With 5 bases removed from V and 2 bases from J, the gap between germline ends came to 15 bases. CDR3: CASSPGGARQETQYF. The CDR3 DNA is TGTGCCAGCAGCCCGGGGGGCGCAAGACAAGAGACCCAGTACTTC.